Shown below are 18 T cell receptor beta chains from a single sample sequenced in a study of cytomegalovirus exposure and HLA in healthy donors. Use of 60 Vbeta and 13 Jbeta primers characterized the PCR. Libraries were prepared by immunoSEQ multiplex PCR; TCRdb keeps only in-frame clonotypes and omits some of them. Of around 97,000 clones in the sample, 70% to 75% were seen once. The specimen sequenced was PBMCs. These receptors all stem from a man aged 35 to 55 in good health and CMV-seronegative.

V and J are TRBV21-1 and TRBJ2-7; the D segment call TRBD2 is taken from the table without a DNA check. TRBV21-1 is a known pseudogene. The CDR3 length is 14 residues. In DNA, the CDR3 is TGTGCCAGCAGCAACTTGGGTCAGGGAGGCGAGCAGTACTTC. This translates into CASSNLGQGGEQYF.

The DNA for the CDR3 is TGTGCCAGCTCACCACCGTACGGGGGCCAAGAGACCCAGTACTTC. Translated, it gives CASSPPYGGQETQYF. This sequence joins TRBV18 and TRBJ2-5, with a weak D call TRBD2 (6 bases). The length of the CDR3 is 15 residues. Trimming shortened V by 0 bases and J by 1 base, and 9 bases separated the two germline ends. Germline V lookup: CDR1 KGHSH, CDR2 LQKENI.

The rearrangement joins TRBV27 to TRBJ1-2, with D unclear. The V end was cut by 2 bases, the J end by 4 bases, with 14 bases between. The CDR3 spans 15 residues. CDR1 is MNHEY, CDR2 SMNVEV, per germline (reference sequence). The CDR3 reads CASSLGRESPYGYTF. The CDR3 region has the DNA TGTGCCAGCAGTTTAGGTCGAGAAAGTCCCTATGGCTACACCTTC.

The chain carries TRBV7-6 and TRBJ2-5; 11 bases fit TRBD2. Germline CDR1 SGHVS, CDR2 FNYEAQ. The CDR3 loop spans 21 amino acids. Germline trimming cut 5 bases from V and 3 bases from J; bases unmatched to any gene: 23. The CDR3 is CASSIGWVAGTSGELKETQYF. In nucleotides, the CDR3 is TGTGCCAGCAGCATCGGTTGGGTAGCAGGGACTAGCGGCGAGCTCAAAGAGACCCAGTACTTC.

This clone has just one count. The CDR3 region is CASSLVLGGAHTEAFF. The CDR3 DNA follows: TGCGCCAGCAGCTTGGTATTAGGGGGCGCGCACACTGAAGCTTTCTTT. This chain links TRBV5-1 with TRBJ1-1, with TRBD1 matching over 7 bases. The CDR3 is 16 residues long. The V gene's germline CDR1 is SGHRS and CDR2 YFSETQ. With 0 bases clipped from V and 3 bases from J, the junction kept 8 bases outside the gene matches.

The chain employs TRBV29-1 and TRBJ2-2, with D maybe TRBD1 (7 bases). V shed 7 bases and J shed 0 bases, with 12 bases lying between them. CDR3 length equals 14 residues. Germline CDR1 SQVTM, CDR2 ANQGSEA. CDR3 amino acids: CSATGEANTGELFF. For the CDR3, the DNA is TGCAGCGCCACAGGGGAGGCGAACACCGGGGAGCTGTTTTTT.

The chain has TRBV5-1 and TRBJ2-3, with 8 bases fitting TRBD2. Trimming at V came to 4 bases and at J to 8 bases, leaving 9 bases not matched to a gene. This CDR3 region has 14 residues. CDR1 and CDR2 from the germline V gene are SGHRS and YFSETQ. CDR3 amino acids: CASSPRGGFSTQYF. CDR3 coding DNA: TGCGCCAGCAGCCCCCGGGGGGGCTTTAGTACGCAGTATTTT.

The chain recombines TRBV4-1 with TRBJ1-6; 10 bases match TRBD1. The CDR3 runs to 15 residues. V lost 5 bases to trimming and J lost 10 bases; unmatched junction nucleotides: 8. Germline lookup yields CDR1 MGHRA and CDR2 YSYEKL. The CDR3, as DNA: TGCGCCAGCAGCAACCCGACAGGGGGCAGGTCACCCCTCCACTTT. This translates into CASSNPTGGRSPLHF.

This sequence joins TRBV6-5 and TRBJ2-7, with TRBD1 matching over 11 bases. Germline lookup yields CDR1 MNHEY and CDR2 SVGAGI. V lost 6 bases, J lost 4 bases, and 2 bases stayed unmatched. The CDR3 covers 13 residues. This CDR3 is CASRDRGPYEQYF. For the CDR3, the DNA is TGTGCCAGCAGGGACAGGGGGCCTTACGAGCAGTACTTC.

As DNA, the CDR3 is TGTGCCAGCAGCCGGACAGGTAGCTCTGGAAACACCATATATTTT. Translated: CASSRTGSSGNTIYF. This chain links TRBV7-3 with TRBJ1-3, with 7 bases lining up with TRBD1. V gave up 5 bases and J gave up 0 bases; unmatched junction bases: 4. The CDR3 consists of 15 residues. CDR1 SGHTA and CDR2 FQGTGA come from the germline V gene. The whole variable domain, filled in from reference TRBV7-3 and TRBJ1-3, reads GAGVSQTPSNKVTEKGKYVELRCDPISGHTALYWYRQSLGQGPEFLIYFQGTGAADDSGLPNDRFFAVRPEGSVSTLKIQRTERGDSAVYLCASSRTGSSGNTIYFGEGSWLTVV.

This chain connects TRBV7-6 to TRBJ2-5; D perhaps matches TRBD2 (7 bases). The CDR3 length is 15 residues. The V gene lost 3 bases and the J gene lost 4 bases, with 15 bases spanning the gap. CDR1 and CDR2 from the germline V gene are SGHVS and FNYEAQ. DNA of the CDR3: TGTGCCAGCAGCTTCATAGGGGGGGGAGGAGAGACCCAGTACTTC. This sequence encodes CASSFIGGGGETQYF.

The chain recombines TRBV6-5 with TRBJ2-1, with 10 bases that match TRBD1. V was pared by 6 bases and J by 15 bases, with 14 bases of the junction left unmatched. Germline-derived CDR1 and CDR2 are MNHEY and SVGAGI. This CDR3 has 14 residues. CDR3 residues: CASRSGPGQGMPFF. CDR3 coding DNA: TGTGCCAGCAGATCCGGGCCGGGACAGGGGATGCCGTTCTTC.

J is TRBJ2-7 and V is TRBV4-1; a possible D gene is TRBD1 (5 bases). Germline lookup yields CDR1 MGHRA and CDR2 YSYEKL. The CDR3 length is 15 residues. The V gene lost 11 bases and the J gene lost 0 bases, with 20 bases spanning the gap. CDR3 region: CASSHLQGYSYEQYF. In nucleotides, the CDR3 is TGCGCCTCCTCCCACCTTCAGGGATACTCCTACGAGCAGTACTTC.

This clone was recorded only once. V gene TRBV6-1 combines with J gene TRBJ2-7, with a possible D match to TRBD1 (5 bases). The CDR3 is made up of 15 amino acids. V lost 4 bases and J lost 0, with 13 bases in between. Per the germline V gene, CDR1 is MNHNS and CDR2 is SASEGT. The CDR3 DNA follows: TGTGCCAGCAGTGTTAAGACAGAGAACTCCTACGAGCAGTACTTC. It specifies CASSVKTENSYEQYF.

The V gene is TRBV13, the J gene TRBJ2-7, with D possibly TRBD1 on 5 matching bases. Germline V gives CDR1 PRHDT, CDR2 FYEKMQ (reference sequence). The CDR3 runs to 13 residues. V dropped 3 bases and J dropped 1 base, with 7 bases sitting between them. This chain's CDR3 is CASSLGRSYEQYF. The DNA of the CDR3 is TGTGCCAGCAGCTTGGGGCGTTCCTACGAGCAGTACTTC.

CDR3 in amino acids: CASSLTRVFGGNTIYF. For the CDR3, the DNA is TGTGCCAGCAGCTTAACCAGGGTATTCGGTGGAAACACCATATATTTT. The rearrangement links TRBV7-8 to TRBJ1-3; possible D gene TRBD1, 5 bases. In germline, CDR1 is SGHVS, CDR2 FQNEAQ. The CDR3 length is 16 residues. V was shortened by 2 bases and J by 3 bases, with 14 bases between the two germline ends.

This clone has a handful of counts. The chain has TRBV6-4 and TRBJ1-4, with 8 bases lining up with TRBD1. Germline values: CDR1 MRHNA, CDR2 SNTAGT. The ends lost 4 bases at V and 7 bases at J; junction bases unmatched: 11. There are 16 residues in the CDR3. This CDR3 reads CASSVRTRGPGEKLFF. The CDR3 DNA follows: TGTGCCAGCAGTGTCCGAACCAGGGGGCCGGGTGAAAAACTGTTTTTT.

V is TRBV6-4 and J is TRBJ1-6; D unclear. The CDR3 extends over 14 amino acids. Germline loops: CDR1 MRHNA, CDR2 SNTAGT. Between the trimmed V and J ends, which lost 3 bases and 7 bases, there was a span of 10 bases. In DNA, the CDR3 is TGTGCCAGCAGTGAAACCACAGAAAATTCACCCCTCCACTTT. Translated: CASSETTENSPLHF.